The 18 T cell receptor beta chains presented below share a single source sample, sequenced in a study of CD8+ T cells in alopecia areata. RNA extraction was followed by reverse transcription into cDNA, which acted as the sequencing template. The repertoire was sequenced with immunoSEQ multiplex PCR; TCRdb's copy has only in-frame clones and lacks some. The sample shows fewer than 200,000 clones, about 60% of them seen only once. The treatment here: oral pan-JAK inhibitor, 5-10 mg twice daily. Specimen: CD8+ T cells sorted from blood, collected at week 24, from a patient treated with tofacitinib. The source is a human donor with alopecia areata.

Turning to this clone: With only one base between it and a far larger clone, this is likely a read error. The CDR3 loop reads CASSLGLMPVADTQYF. DNA of the CDR3: TGCGCCAGCAGCTTAGGCCTAATGCCGGTCGCGGATACGCAGTATTTT. J is TRBJ2-3 and V is TRBV5-1; D uncertain. The CDR3 has 16 residues. Trimming cost V 2 bases and J 6 bases, with 19 bases left between them. CDR1 is SGHRS and CDR2 is YFSETQ in the germline V gene.

This clone was seen more than once but under ten times. The V and J genes are TRBV10-2 and TRBJ2-5; 10 bases agree with TRBD2. From germline, CDR1 is WSHSY and CDR2 SAAADI. J was trimmed by 5 bases and V by 0 bases; bases with no gene match: 12. This CDR3 has 18 residues. CDR3 sequence reads: CASSESSLAGGLRETQYF. The CDR3 DNA sequence: TGCGCCAGCAGTGAGTCTTCGTTAGCGGGGGGCCTGAGGGAGACCCAGTACTTC.

The chain joins TRBV13 to TRBJ1-6, with 8 bases fitting TRBD1. This CDR3 spans 16 amino acids. From germline, CDR1 is PRHDT and CDR2 FYEKMQ (reference sequence). With 0 bases clipped from V and 9 bases from J, the junction kept 7 bases outside the gene matches. Here the CDR3 DNA reads TGTGCCAGCAGCTTAGGCCTGGACAGGGTCGGTTCACCCCTCCACTTT. Its protein product is CASSLGLDRVGSPLHF.

The chain combines TRBV30 with TRBJ2-3, with no clear D. Germline V gives CDR1 GTSNPN, CDR2 SVGIG (reference sequence). V was clipped by 1 base and J by 5 bases, with 7 bases between them. The CDR3 consists of 12 residues. As DNA, the CDR3 is TGTGCCTGGAGTGACTGGGGAGATACGCAGTATTTT. It is translated as CAWSDWGDTQYF.

The chain uses TRBV13 and TRBJ2-2; no clear D. Between the trimmed V and J ends, which lost 0 bases and 2 bases, there was a span of 4 bases. In germline, CDR1 is PRHDT, CDR2 FYEKMQ (reference sequence). The CDR3 sequence is 14 residues long. The CDR3 nucleotides read TGTGCCAGCAGCTTAGGGAGAAACACCGGGGAGCTGTTTTTT. Its translation is CASSLGRNTGELFF.

This clone was counted a few times. This chain joins TRBV29-1 and TRBJ2-7; D uncertain. The germline CDR1 and CDR2 sequences are SQVTM and ANQGSEA. The V end was cut by 0 bases, the J end by 1 base, with 7 bases between. The CDR3 runs to 13 residues. The CDR3: CSVEEGGSYEQYF. The CDR3 region has the DNA TGCAGCGTTGAAGAGGGCGGTTCCTACGAGCAGTACTTC.

This clone occurred a few times. The J gene is TRBJ2-1, the V gene TRBV11-2; D is uncertain. The germline V and J ends were trimmed by 4 bases and 10 bases, with 11 bases remaining between them. Germline loops: CDR1 SGHAT, CDR2 FQNNGV. CDR3 length equals 12 residues. The CDR3 DNA is TGTGCCAGCAGCTCACTTACTTGGGAGCAGTTCTTC. This sequence encodes CASSSLTWEQFF.

The chain has TRBV5-1 and TRBJ2-1, with 11 bases aligning to TRBD2. Trimming removed 4 bases from V and 7 bases from J; junction bases left unmatched: 4. The germline V gene encodes CDR1 SGHRS and CDR2 YFSETQ. The CDR3 totals 14 residues. CDR3 sequence: CASSGSGGANEQFF. CDR3 nucleotide sequence: TGCGCCAGCAGCGGTAGCGGGGGGGCTAATGAGCAGTTCTTC.

This chain links TRBV28 with TRBJ2-5; the D gene is possibly TRBD2 (7 bases). The J call may be faulty, since TRBJ2-7 better matches the DNA end. Germline values: CDR1 MDHEN, CDR2 SYDVKM. The CDR3 consists of 14 residues. The CDR3 here is CASSLEQGGAEQYF. CDR3 DNA: TGTGCCAGCAGTTTAGAACAGGGAGGGGCCGAGCAGTACTTC.

The chain employs TRBV30 and TRBJ2-7; the D gene is possibly TRBD1 (6 bases). V lost 5 bases, J lost 6 bases, and 11 bases lay in between. CDR3 length equals 11 residues. Germline values: CDR1 GTSNPN, CDR2 SVGIG (reference sequence). For the CDR3, the DNA is TGTGCCTGGGGTGGGGGCGCCGAGCAGTACTTC. Residues: CAWGGGAEQYF.

V is TRBV5-1 and J is TRBJ1-2; tentatively, D is TRBD1 (5 bases). This CDR3 contains 14 residues. Trimming shortened V by 0 bases and J by 7 bases, and 13 bases separated the two germline ends. CDR1 is SGHRS and CDR2 is YFSETQ in the germline V gene. The CDR3 region is CASSLALGERGYTF. DNA of the CDR3: TGCGCCAGCAGCTTGGCTTTGGGGGAACGTGGCTACACCTTC.

Sample share makes this clone medium-sized. In the same sample, other DNA sequences code for this CDR3. This chain connects TRBV14 to TRBJ2-3, with unresolved D. V lost 1 base, J lost 2 bases, and 7 bases lay in between. Germline V gives CDR1 SGHDN, CDR2 FVKESK. CDR3 length: 14 amino acids. The CDR3 nucleotides read TGTGCCAGCAGCCAAGGCAGACACACAGATACGCAGTATTTT. As protein: CASSQGRHTDTQYF.

The CDR3 region has the DNA TGTGCCAGCACCCCCCGGGACGCTGGCTCCTACGAGCAGTACTTC. Amino acid sequence: CASTPRDAGSYEQYF. The chain links TRBV7-9 to TRBJ2-7; D is possibly TRBD1 or TRBD2 (5 bases each). This CDR3 has 15 residues. V was shortened by 7 bases and J by 0 bases, with 16 bases between the two germline ends. The germline CDR1 and CDR2 sequences are SEHNR and FQNEAQ (reference sequence).

V gene TRBV13 combines with J gene TRBJ1-2; D unresolved. V was shortened by 5 bases and J by 6 bases, with 19 bases between the two germline ends. CDR1 PRHDT and CDR2 FYEKMQ come from the germline V gene (reference sequence). The CDR3 length is 15 residues. This CDR3 reads CASSGGPGASDGYTF. Written as DNA, the CDR3 is TGTGCCAGCAGCGGCGGGCCCGGCGCTAGTGATGGCTACACCTTC.

Only one count was recorded for this clone. The rearrangement links TRBV15 to TRBJ1-5, with 11 bases that match TRBD1. The V gene's germline CDR1 is LNHNV and CDR2 YYDKDF (reference sequence). Trimming cost V 5 bases and J 0 bases; bases outside gene matches: 0. This CDR3 has 15 residues. In DNA, the CDR3 is TGTGCCACCAGCGGGACAGGGGGTAGCAATCAGCCCCAGCATTTT. Its protein product is CATSGTGGSNQPQHF.

The CDR3 DNA follows: TGTGCCTGGAGGGGAGACGGAAGCTATGGCTACACCTTC. Protein product: CAWRGDGSYGYTF. The V and J genes are TRBV30 and TRBJ1-2; the D is unclear. The V end lost 3 bases, the J end lost 4 bases, and 12 bases lay between the germline ends. The CDR3 contains 13 residues. Germline CDR1 GTSNPN, CDR2 SVGIG (reference sequence).

J is TRBJ1-6 and V is TRBV5-1, with D perhaps TRBD1 (5 bases). The CDR3 length is 16 residues. Germline lookup yields CDR1 SGHRS and CDR2 YFSETQ. V lost 0 bases to trimming and J lost 7 bases, with 14 bases between them. The CDR3 nucleotides read TGCGCCAGCAGCTTGGTTCTGGGGACGGGGAATTCACCCCTCCACTTT. It codes for CASSLVLGTGNSPLHF. The full variable domain, completed using reference TRBV5-1 and TRBJ1-6, is KAGVTQTPRYLIKTRGQQVTLSCSPISGHRSVSWYQQTPGQGLQFLFEYFSETQRNKGNFPGRFSGRQFSNSRSEMNVSTLELGDSALYLCASSLVLGTGNSPLHFGNGTRLTVT.

About this clone itself: It may be a read error: a sequence one base away is much more abundant. The chain recombines TRBV11-3 with TRBJ2-7, with TRBD2 identical over 10 bases. This CDR3 has 17 residues. From germline, CDR1 is SGHNT and CDR2 YENEEA. With 5 bases clipped from V and 7 bases from J, the junction kept 17 bases outside the gene matches. CDR3 coding DNA: TGTGCCAGCAGCCCATGGGATGAGCGGGGGGGCTACAATGAGCAGTACTTC. Translating gives CASSPWDERGGYNEQYF.